This TCR beta chain comes out of a study of blood T cell repertoires in COVID-19 (dated by TCRdb to the early 2020s). For the wider study: The collaborator samples originated in the United States, Italy and Spain and spanned the acute and convalescent phases of COVID-19. The prospective study material was composed of cDNA or gDNA derived from T cells, B-cell-depleted T cells, or PBMCs. A freely available public database, intended as a resource for researchers studying the immune response to SARS-CoV-2, is where the repertoires were released. Where available, HLA class I and class II types were taken from metadata supplied by the sample provider and were not determined by assay-based typing. Samples came from the ongoing ImmuneRACE study (first 160 participants) plus 1,254 subjects from 6 global collaborators. Sample metadata almost always included a de-identified subject ID, COVID-19 status, age in years and sex. Subjects who had been exposed to COVID-19, were actively infected with it, or had recovered from it provided the deeply sampled blood TCRbeta repertoires that made up the dataset. What the study reported, not specific to this receptor: How much clinical and demographic metadata was included differed by source and by participant, and the metadata was provided uncurated.

TCRbeta CDR3 regions were amplified from genomic DNA by means of the immunoSEQ Assay, a bias-controlled multiplex PCR. The authors processed their data as follows. Nucleated cell counts per sample were estimated from amplification of reference gene primers within the assay. To quantify the absolute abundance of each unique TCRbeta CDR3 rearrangement, sequence reads were collapsed and filtered. For each sample, productive Simpson clonality was calculated by taking the square root of Simpson's diversity index across productive rearrangements. What TCRdb holds here is the immuneACCESS table cut down to in-frame rearrangements. Part of the clones is not present; checked against another copy, under half of the missing clones reflect an unresolved V gene, and the others are unexplained. From that table come the V and J calls and clone size; the DNA was used to work out D and trimming. This sample is represented by tens of thousands of clones; over 70% of them were singletons. The ten largest clones add up to 10% of the sample.

This clone was counted between two and nine times. It lacks a known antigen. It has no much larger one-base neighbor in the sample; base qualities were not kept. The collaborating institutions used their own protocols to collect whole blood in K2EDTA tubes. For TCRbeta analysis, collaborators shipped samples as frozen whole blood, isolated PBMCs, or DNA extracted from either of those sample types. After removal of 0 bases from V and 1 base from J, the junction retains 3 bases not matched to a gene. Via the germline V gene (reference sequence), CDR1 is SGHNT and CDR2 YYREEE. Including the terminal cysteine and phenylalanine, the CDR3 comprises 16 residues. Only the CDR3 portion is preserved as DNA: 48 bases, with reading frame beginning at the first base.

The specimen sequenced was peripheral blood. The TCR comes from a man older than 75 with active COVID-19. The rearrangement combines TRBV5-4 with TRBJ1-5; 8 bases in the junction line up with TRBD1. The CDR3: CASSLAGGGSNQPQHF. The DNA sequence is as follows: TGTGCCAGCAGCTTGGCAGGGGGCGGGAGCAATCAGCCCCAGCATTTT.